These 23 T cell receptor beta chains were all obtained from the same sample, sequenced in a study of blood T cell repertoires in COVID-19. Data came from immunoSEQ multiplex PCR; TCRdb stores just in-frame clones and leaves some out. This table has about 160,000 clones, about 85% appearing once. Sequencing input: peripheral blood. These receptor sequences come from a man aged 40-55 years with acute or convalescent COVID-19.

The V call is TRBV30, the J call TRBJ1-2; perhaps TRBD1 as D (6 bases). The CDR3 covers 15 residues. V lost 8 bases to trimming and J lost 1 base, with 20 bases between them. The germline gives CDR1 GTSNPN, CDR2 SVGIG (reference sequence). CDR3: CASSFGQNYNYGYTF. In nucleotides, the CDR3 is TGTGCCAGTAGCTTTGGACAGAATTATAACTATGGCTACACCTTC.

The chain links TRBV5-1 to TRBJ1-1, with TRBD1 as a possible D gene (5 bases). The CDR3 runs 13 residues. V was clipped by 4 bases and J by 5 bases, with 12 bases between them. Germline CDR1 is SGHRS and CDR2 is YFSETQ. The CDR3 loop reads CASSRTRGTEAFF. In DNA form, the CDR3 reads TGCGCCAGCAGCAGGACCCGGGGGACTGAAGCTTTCTTT. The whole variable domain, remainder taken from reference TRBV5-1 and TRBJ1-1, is KAGVTQTPRYLIKTRGQQVTLSCSPISGHRSVSWYQQTPGQGLQFLFEYFSETQRNKGNFPGRFSGRQFSNSRSEMNVSTLELGDSALYLCASSRTRGTEAFFGQGTRLTVV.

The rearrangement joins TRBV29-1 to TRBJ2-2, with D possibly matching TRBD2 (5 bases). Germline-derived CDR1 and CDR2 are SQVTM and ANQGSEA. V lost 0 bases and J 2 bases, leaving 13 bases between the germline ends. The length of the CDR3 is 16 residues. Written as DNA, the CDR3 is TGCAGCGTTGAAGATGCCGGGGTTAAAAACACCGGGGAGCTGTTTTTT. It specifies CSVEDAGVKNTGELFF.

CDR3 bases: TGTGCCAGCAGCTTCGGGACAGCGGGTGGCTACACCTTC. This gives the protein CASSFGTAGGYTF. The chain combines TRBV7-3 with TRBJ1-2; 7 positions match TRBD1. The CDR3 length is 13 residues. Germline loops: CDR1 SGHTA, CDR2 FQGTGA. J was trimmed by 7 bases and V by 3 bases; bases with no gene match: 5.

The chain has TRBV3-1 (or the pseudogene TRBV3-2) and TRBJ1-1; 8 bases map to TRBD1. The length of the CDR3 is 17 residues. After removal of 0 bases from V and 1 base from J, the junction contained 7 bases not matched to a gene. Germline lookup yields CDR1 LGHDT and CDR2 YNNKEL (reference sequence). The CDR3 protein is CASSQDMQGARNTEAFF. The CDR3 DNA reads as TGTGCCAGCAGCCAAGATATGCAGGGGGCGCGGAACACTGAAGCTTTCTTT.

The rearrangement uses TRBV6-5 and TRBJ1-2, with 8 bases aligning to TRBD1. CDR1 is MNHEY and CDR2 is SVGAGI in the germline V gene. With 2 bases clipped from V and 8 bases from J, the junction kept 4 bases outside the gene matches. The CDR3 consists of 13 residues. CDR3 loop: CASSYGQGRGYTF. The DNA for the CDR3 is TGTGCCAGCAGTTACGGACAGGGACGAGGCTACACCTTC.

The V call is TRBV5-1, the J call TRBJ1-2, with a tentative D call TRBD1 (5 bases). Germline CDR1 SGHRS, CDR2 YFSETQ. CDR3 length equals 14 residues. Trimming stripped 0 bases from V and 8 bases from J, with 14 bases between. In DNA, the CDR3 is TGCGCCAGCAGCTTGGGCCAGGGCAGAGGAGGCTACACCTTC. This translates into CASSLGQGRGGYTF.

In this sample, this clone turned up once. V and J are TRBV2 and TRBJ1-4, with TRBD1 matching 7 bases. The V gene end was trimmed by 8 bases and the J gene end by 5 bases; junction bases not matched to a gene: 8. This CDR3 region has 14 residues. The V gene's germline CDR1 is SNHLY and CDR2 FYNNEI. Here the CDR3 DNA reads TGTGCCAGCGGGGAAGACAGGGCGAATGAAAAACTGTTTTTT. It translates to CASGEDRANEKLFF.

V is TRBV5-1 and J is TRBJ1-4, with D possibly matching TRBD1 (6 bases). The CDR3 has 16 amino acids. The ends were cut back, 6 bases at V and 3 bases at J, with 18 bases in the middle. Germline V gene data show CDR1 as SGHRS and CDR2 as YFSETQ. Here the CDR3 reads CASTTGGRAANEKLFF. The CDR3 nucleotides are TGCGCCAGCACGACAGGTGGTCGTGCGGCTAATGAAAAACTGTTTTTT. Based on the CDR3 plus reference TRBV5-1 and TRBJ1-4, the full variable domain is KAGVTQTPRYLIKTRGQQVTLSCSPISGHRSVSWYQQTPGQGLQFLFEYFSETQRNKGNFPGRFSGRQFSNSRSEMNVSTLELGDSALYLCASTTGGRAANEKLFFGSGTQLSVL.

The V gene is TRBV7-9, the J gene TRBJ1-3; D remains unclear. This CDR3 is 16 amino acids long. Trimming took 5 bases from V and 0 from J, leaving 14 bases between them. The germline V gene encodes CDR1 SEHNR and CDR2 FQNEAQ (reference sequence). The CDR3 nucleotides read TGTGCCAGCAGCCCCAATAGGACTTTCTCTGGAAACACCATATATTTT. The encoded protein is CASSPNRTFSGNTIYF.

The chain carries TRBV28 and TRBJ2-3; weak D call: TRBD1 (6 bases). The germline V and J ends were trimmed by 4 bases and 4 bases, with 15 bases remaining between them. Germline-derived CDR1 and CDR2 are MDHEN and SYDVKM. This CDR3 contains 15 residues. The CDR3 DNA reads TGTGCCAGCAGTTCCCTTCGACAGGTGCCAGATACGCAGTATTTT. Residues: CASSSLRQVPDTQYF.

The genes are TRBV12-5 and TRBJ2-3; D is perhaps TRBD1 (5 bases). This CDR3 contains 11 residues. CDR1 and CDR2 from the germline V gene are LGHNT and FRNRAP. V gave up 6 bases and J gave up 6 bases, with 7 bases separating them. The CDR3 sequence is CASGGLDTQYF. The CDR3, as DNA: TGTGCTAGTGGGGGGCTCGATACGCAGTATTTT.

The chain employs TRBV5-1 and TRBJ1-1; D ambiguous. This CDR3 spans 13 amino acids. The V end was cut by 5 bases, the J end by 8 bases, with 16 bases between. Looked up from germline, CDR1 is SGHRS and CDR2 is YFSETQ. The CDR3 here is CASSSLGPGEAFF. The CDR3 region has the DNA TGCGCCAGCAGTTCCCTAGGGCCGGGGGAAGCTTTCTTT.

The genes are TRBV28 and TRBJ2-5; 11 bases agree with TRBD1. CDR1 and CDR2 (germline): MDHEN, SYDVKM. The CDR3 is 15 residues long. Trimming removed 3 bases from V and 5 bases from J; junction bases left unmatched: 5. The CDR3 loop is CASSLGQGVSETQYF. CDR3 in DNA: TGTGCCAGCAGTTTGGGACAGGGGGTTTCGGAGACCCAGTACTTC.

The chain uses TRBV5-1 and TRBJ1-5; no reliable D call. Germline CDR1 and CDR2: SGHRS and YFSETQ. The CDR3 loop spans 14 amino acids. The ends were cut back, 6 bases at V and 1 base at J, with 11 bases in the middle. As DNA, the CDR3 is TGCGCCAGCAAGCGAGGGTTGAGCAATCAGCCCCAGCATTTT. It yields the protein CASKRGLSNQPQHF.

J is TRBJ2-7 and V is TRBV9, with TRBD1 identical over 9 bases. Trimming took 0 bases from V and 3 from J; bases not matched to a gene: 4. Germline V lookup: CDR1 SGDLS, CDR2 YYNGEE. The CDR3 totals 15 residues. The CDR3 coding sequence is TGTGCCAGCAGCGTAGGCGGACAGGGGCTCTACGAGCAGTACTTC. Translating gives CASSVGGQGLYEQYF. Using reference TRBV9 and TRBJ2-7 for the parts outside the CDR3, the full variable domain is DSGVTQTPKHLITATGQRVTLRCSPRSGDLSVYWYQQSLDQGLQFLIQYYNGEERAKGNILERFSAQQFPDLHSELNLSSLELGDSALYFCASSVGGQGLYEQYFGPGTRLTVT.

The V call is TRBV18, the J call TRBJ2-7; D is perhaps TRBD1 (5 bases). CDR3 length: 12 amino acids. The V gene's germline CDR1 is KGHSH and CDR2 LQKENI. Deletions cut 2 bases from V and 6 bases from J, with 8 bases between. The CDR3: CASSPGRVEQYF. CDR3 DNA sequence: TGTGCCAGCTCACCAGGCAGGGTCGAGCAGTACTTC.

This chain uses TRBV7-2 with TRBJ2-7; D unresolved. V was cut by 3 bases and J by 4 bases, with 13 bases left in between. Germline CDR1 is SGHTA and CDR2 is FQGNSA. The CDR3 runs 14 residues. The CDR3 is CASSFIVQSYEQYF. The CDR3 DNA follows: TGTGCCAGCAGCTTTATCGTCCAGTCGTACGAGCAGTACTTC.

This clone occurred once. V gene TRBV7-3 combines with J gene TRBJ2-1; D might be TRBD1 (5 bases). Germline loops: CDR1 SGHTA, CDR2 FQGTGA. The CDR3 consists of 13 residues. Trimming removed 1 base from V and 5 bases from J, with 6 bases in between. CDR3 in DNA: TGTGCCAGCAGCTTAATGACAGACAATGAGCAGTTCTTC. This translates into CASSLMTDNEQFF.

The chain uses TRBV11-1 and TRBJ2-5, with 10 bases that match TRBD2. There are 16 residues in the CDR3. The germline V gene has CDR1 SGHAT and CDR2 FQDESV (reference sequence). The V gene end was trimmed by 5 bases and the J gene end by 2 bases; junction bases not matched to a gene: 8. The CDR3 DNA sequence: TGTGCCAGCAGCCGAGGGGGTAGCGGGGGGCAAGAGACCCAGTACTTC. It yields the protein CASSRGGSGGQETQYF. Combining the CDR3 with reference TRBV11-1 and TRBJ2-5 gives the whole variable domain EAEVAQSPRYKITEKSQAVAFWCDPISGHATLYWYRQILGQGPELLVQFQDESVVDDSQLPKDRFSAERLKGVDSTLKIQPAELGDSAMYLCASSRGGSGGQETQYFGPGTRLLVL.

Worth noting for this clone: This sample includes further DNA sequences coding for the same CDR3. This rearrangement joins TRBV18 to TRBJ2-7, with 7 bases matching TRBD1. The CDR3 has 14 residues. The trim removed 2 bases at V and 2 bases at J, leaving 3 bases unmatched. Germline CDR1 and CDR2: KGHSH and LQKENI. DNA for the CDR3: TGTGCCAGCTCACCAGGGACAGATACCTACGAGCAGTACTTC. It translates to CASSPGTDTYEQYF.

CDR3 in amino acids: CASSQDLAGREQYF. CDR3 DNA: TGCGCCAGCAGCCAAGATCTGGCAGGGCGTGAGCAGTACTTC. The chain uses TRBV4-3 and TRBJ2-7; maybe TRBD1 (5 bases). The germline V gene has CDR1 LGHNA and CDR2 YSLEER. The CDR3 has 14 residues. The V and J ends lost 0 bases and 7 bases respectively, with 13 bases between them.

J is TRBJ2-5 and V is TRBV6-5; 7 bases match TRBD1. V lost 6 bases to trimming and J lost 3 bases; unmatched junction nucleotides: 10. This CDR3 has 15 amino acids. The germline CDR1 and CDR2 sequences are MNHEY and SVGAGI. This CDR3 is CASRRLGTVKETQYF. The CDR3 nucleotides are TGTGCCAGCAGACGACTCGGGACAGTGAAAGAGACCCAGTACTTC.